This entry is about one T cell receptor (beta chain). Germline lookup yields CDR1 SGHRS and CDR2 YFSETQ. CDR3 length: 15 residues. Trimming removed 0 bases from V and 7 bases from J; junction bases left unmatched: 6. The sample comes from a study of blood T cell repertoires in COVID-19. Overall study context: Donors in the United States, Italy and Spain gave samples during acute or convalescent COVID-19.

Assay used: immunoSEQ multiplex PCR; TCRdb lists only in-frame clones, some missing. The sample lists 150,000 to 200,000 clones; roughly 86% were seen once. Sequenced sample: peripheral blood. V is TRBV5-1 and J is TRBJ1-4; the match to TRBD1 covers 7 bases. The sequence came from a young man with acute or convalescent COVID-19. The CDR3 spells CASSLGQGRVEKLFF. CDR3 DNA sequence: TGCGCCAGCAGCTTGGGACAGGGTCGGGTTGAAAAACTGTTTTTT.